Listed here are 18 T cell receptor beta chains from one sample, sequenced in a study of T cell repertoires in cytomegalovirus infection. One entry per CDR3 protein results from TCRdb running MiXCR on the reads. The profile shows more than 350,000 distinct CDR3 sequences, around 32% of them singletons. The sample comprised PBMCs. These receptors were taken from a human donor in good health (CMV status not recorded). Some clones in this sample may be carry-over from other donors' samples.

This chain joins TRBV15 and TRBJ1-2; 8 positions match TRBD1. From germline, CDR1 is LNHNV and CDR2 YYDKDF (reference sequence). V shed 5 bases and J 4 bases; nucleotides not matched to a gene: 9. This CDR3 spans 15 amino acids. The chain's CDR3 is CATSPRTGPTYGYTF. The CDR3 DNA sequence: TGTGCCACCAGCCCCCGGACAGGGCCGACCTATGGCTACACCTTC.

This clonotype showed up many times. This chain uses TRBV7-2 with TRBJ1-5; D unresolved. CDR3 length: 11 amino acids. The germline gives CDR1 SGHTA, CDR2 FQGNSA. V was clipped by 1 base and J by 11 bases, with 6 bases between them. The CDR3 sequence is CASSLGLAQHF. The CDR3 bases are TGTGCCAGCAGCTTAGGGTTGGCCCAGCATTTT. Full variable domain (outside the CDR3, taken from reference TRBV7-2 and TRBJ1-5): GAGVSQSPSNKVTEKGKDVELRCDPISGHTALYWYRQSLGQGLEFLIYFQGNSAPDKSGLPSDRFSAERTGGSVSTLTIQRTQQEDSAVYLCASSLGLAQHFGDGTRLSIL.

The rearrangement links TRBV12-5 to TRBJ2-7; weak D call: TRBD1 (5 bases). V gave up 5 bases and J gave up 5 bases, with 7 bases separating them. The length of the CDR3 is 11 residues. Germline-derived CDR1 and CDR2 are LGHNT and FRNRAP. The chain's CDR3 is CASGKGNEQYF. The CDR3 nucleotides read TGTGCTAGTGGTAAGGGGAACGAGCAGTACTTC.

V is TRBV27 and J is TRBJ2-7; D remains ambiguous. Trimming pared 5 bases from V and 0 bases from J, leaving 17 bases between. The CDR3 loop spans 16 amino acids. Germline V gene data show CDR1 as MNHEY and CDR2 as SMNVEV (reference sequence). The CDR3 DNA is TGTGCCAGCAGTCCCGCCCCCGGCGCGTCCTCCTACGAGCAGTACTTC. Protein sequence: CASSPAPGASSYEQYF.

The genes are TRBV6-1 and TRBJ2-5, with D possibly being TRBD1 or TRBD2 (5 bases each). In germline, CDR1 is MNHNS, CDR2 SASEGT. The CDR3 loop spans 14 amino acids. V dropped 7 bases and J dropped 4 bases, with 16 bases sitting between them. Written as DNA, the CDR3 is TGTGCCAGCAACGAGGGGATTTGGGGAGAGACCCAGTACTTC. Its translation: CASNEGIWGETQYF.

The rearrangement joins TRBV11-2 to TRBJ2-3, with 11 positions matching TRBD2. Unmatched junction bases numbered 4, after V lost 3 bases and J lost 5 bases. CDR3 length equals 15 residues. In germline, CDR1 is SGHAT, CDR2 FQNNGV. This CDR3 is CASSFIAGGGDTQYF. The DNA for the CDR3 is TGTGCCAGCAGCTTCATAGCGGGGGGGGGAGATACGCAGTATTTT.

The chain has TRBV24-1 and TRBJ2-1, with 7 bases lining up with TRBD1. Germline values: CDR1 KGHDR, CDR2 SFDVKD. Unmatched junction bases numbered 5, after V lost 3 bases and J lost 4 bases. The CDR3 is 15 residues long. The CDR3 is CATSDTTDRYNEQFF. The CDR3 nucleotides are TGTGCCACCAGTGATACAACGGACAGGTACAATGAGCAGTTCTTC.

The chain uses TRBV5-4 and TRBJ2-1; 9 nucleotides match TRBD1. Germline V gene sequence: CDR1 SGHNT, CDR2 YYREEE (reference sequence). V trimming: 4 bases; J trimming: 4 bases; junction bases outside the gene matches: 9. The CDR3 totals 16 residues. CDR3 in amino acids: CASSQEGQGRYNEQFF. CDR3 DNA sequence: TGTGCCAGCAGCCAGGAGGGACAGGGCAGATACAATGAGCAGTTCTTC.

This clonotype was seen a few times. DNA of the CDR3: TGCGCCAGCAGCCACCCGGACCGTCCTGGCTTCCAAGAGACCCAGTACTTC. This codes for CASSHPDRPGFQETQYF. V gene TRBV4-1 combines with J gene TRBJ2-5; D remains ambiguous. Trimming removed 3 bases from V and 1 base from J, with 18 bases in between. From germline, CDR1 is MGHRA and CDR2 YSYEKL. This CDR3 has 17 amino acids.

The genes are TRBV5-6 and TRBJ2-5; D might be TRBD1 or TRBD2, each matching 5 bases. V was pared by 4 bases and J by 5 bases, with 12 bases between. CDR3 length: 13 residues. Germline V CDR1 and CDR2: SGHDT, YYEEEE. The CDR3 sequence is CASSVGTVETQYF. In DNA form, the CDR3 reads TGTGCCAGCAGCGTCGGGACGGTTGAGACCCAGTACTTC.

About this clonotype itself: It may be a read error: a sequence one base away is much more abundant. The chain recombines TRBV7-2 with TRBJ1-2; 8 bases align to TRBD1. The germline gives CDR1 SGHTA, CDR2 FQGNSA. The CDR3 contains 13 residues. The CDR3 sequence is CASSRQGIYVYTF. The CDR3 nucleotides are TGTGCCAGCAGCCGACAGGGGATCTATGTCTACACCTTC.

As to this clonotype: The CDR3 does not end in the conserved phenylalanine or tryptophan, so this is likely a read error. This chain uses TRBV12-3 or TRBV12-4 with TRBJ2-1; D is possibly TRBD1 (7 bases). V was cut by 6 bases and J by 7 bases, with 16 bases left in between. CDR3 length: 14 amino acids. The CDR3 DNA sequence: TGTGCCAGCAGCCCAGGGGGGCCTAAGAATGAGCAGTTCTTA. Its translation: CASSPGGPKNEQFL.

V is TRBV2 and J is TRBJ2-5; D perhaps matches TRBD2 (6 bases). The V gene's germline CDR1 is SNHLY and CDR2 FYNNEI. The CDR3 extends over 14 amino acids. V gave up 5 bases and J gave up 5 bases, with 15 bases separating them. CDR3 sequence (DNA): TGTGCCAGCAGTCGAGCGGGCGGTTATGAGACCCAGTACTTC. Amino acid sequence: CASSRAGGYETQYF.

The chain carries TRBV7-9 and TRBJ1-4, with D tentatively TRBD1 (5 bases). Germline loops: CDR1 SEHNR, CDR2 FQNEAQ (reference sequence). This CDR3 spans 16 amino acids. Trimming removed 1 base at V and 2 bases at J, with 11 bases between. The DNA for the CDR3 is TGTGCCAGCAGCTTAGTCCAGGGTGTCACTAATGAAAAACTGTTTTTT. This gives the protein CASSLVQGVTNEKLFF.

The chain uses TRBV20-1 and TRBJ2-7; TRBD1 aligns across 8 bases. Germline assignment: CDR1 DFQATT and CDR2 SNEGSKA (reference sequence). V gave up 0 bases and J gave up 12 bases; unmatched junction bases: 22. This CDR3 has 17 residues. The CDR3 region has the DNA TGCAGTGCTAGAGATCCTTCGGGACAGGACCTCCTACGAGCGACGTACTTC. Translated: CSARDPSGQDLLRATYF.

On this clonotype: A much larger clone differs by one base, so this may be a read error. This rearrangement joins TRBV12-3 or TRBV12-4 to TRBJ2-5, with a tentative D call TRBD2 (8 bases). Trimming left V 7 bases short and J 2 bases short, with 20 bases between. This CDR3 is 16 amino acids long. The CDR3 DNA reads TGTGCCAGCACGTCGTGGAGCGGGGGACAGCAAGAGACCCAGTACTTC. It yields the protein CASTSWSGGQQETQYF.

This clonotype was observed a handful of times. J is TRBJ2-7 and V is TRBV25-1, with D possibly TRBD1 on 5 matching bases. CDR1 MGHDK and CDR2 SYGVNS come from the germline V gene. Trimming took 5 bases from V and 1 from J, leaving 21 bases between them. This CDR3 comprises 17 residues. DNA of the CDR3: TGTGCCAGCAGTCAAACTGGTGGGCAGGGTTTATCCTACGAGCAGTACTTC. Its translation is CASSQTGGQGLSYEQYF.

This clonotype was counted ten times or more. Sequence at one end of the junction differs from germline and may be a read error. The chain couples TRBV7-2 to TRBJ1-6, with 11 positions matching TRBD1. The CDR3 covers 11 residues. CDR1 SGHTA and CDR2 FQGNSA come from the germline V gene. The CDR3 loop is CASSQGQGVFF. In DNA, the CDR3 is TGTGCCAGCAGCCAGGGACAGGGGGTTTTTTTT. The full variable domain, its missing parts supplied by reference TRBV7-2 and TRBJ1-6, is GAGVSQSPSNKVTEKGKDVELRCDPISGHTALYWYRQSLGQGLEFLIYFQGNSAPDKSGLPSDRFSAERTGGSVSTLTIQRTQQEDSAVYLCASSQGQGVFFGNGTRLTVT.